These 30 T cell receptor beta chains were sequenced from one sample in a study of T cell repertoires in cytomegalovirus infection. TCRdb passed the reads through MiXCR, listing each CDR3 protein once. The data show hundreds of thousands of distinct CDR3 sequences, 9.6% seen once. Sequenced sample: PBMCs. The origin of the receptors is a human donor in good health (CMV status not recorded). Some clones in this sample may be carry-over from other donors' samples.

Remarks on this clonotype: Just one base apart from a much larger clone, this may be a read error. The gene calls are TRBV24-1 and TRBJ2-1; D perhaps matches TRBD2 (5 bases). This CDR3 contains 12 residues. The V and J ends lost 8 bases and 10 bases respectively, with 14 bases between them. The germline gives CDR1 KGHDR, CDR2 SFDVKD. CDR3 sequence: CATTGVGREQFF. The CDR3 coding sequence is TGTGCCACCACTGGGGTAGGGAGAGAGCAGTTCTTC.

This clonotype was detected ten times or more. The genes are TRBV19 and TRBJ2-6; D not resolved. Germline CDR1 reads LNHDA; CDR2 reads SQIVND (reference sequence). Trimming removed 0 bases at V and 0 bases at J, with 9 bases between. This CDR3 contains 17 residues. The DNA of the CDR3 is TGTGCCAGTAGTATAGATCGCAGTATCTCTGGGGCCAACGTCCTGACTTTC. Translating it yields CASSIDRSISGANVLTF.

This clonotype was seen repeatedly, ten times or more. This rearrangement joins TRBV18 to TRBJ2-7; 14 positions match TRBD2. V was pared by 1 base and J by 6 bases, with 11 bases of the junction left unmatched. CDR3 length equals 18 residues. Per the germline V gene, CDR1 is KGHSH and CDR2 is LQKENI. The CDR3 is CASSPQEPGLAGVGEQYF. As DNA, the CDR3 is TGTGCCAGCTCACCACAAGAACCGGGACTAGCGGGGGTCGGCGAGCAGTACTTC.

This clonotype was observed many times. The rearrangement links TRBV7-9 to TRBJ1-2; possible D gene TRBD1, 5 bases. Germline CDR1 and CDR2: SEHNR and FQNEAQ (reference sequence). V was trimmed by 6 bases and J by 2 bases, leaving 13 bases between them. CDR3 length: 14 residues. CDR3 nucleotide sequence: TGTGCCAGCAGTCCATTCCGGGACAACTATGGCTACACCTTC. Translating it yields CASSPFRDNYGYTF.

This clonotype appeared many times. The chain recombines TRBV20-1 with TRBJ2-7, with 7 bases identical to TRBD2. From germline, CDR1 is DFQATT and CDR2 SNEGSKA (reference sequence). The ends lost 3 bases at V and 5 bases at J; junction bases unmatched: 10. CDR3 size: 14 residues. CDR3 in DNA: TGCAGTGCTAGGTGGGGGGGGGTCACTGACGAGCAGTACTTC. It specifies CSARWGGVTDEQYF.

This clonotype was seen only a few times. V gene TRBV4-2 combines with J gene TRBJ2-3; the match to TRBD2 covers 9 bases. Germline trimming cut 8 bases from V and 6 bases from J; bases unmatched to any gene: 12. Germline CDR1 and CDR2: LGHNA and YNFKEQ. The CDR3 loop spans 15 amino acids. DNA for the CDR3: TGTGCCAGCTCAAAACCGGGACTAGCTACGGATACGCAGTATTTT. It codes for CASSKPGLATDTQYF.

This clonotype was detected many times. V usage is TRBV6-6 and J usage is TRBJ1-5, with D uncertain. CDR1 is MNHNY and CDR2 is SVGAGI in the germline V gene (reference sequence). Trimming stripped 6 bases from V and 0 bases from J, with 6 bases between. This CDR3 has 13 residues. The CDR3 DNA sequence: TGTGCCAGCAGGGGGTATAGCAATCAGCCCCAGCATTTT. This encodes CASRGYSNQPQHF.

At least ten counts were recorded for this clonotype. The rearrangement joins TRBV3-1 to TRBJ1-5; the match to TRBD1 covers 7 bases. J gave up 0 bases and V 2 bases, and 7 bases lay outside the gene matches. There are 17 residues in the CDR3. Germline CDR1 reads LGHDT; CDR2 reads YNNKEL (reference sequence). The DNA for the CDR3 is TGTGCCAGCAGCCAACGATCAGGGGGGAATAGCAATCAGCCCCAGCATTTT. Translation: CASSQRSGGNSNQPQHF.

The gene calls are TRBV29-1 and TRBJ2-7; 9 bases are a match to TRBD1. This CDR3 is 13 amino acids long. With 6 bases clipped from V and 2 bases from J, the junction kept 5 bases outside the gene matches. Germline lookup yields CDR1 SQVTM and CDR2 ANQGSEA. The DNA of the CDR3 is TGCAGCGTCCCCGGGACAGGGACCTACGAGCAGTACTTC. Encoded protein: CSVPGTGTYEQYF.

V usage is TRBV20-1 and J usage is TRBJ2-1, with 9 positions matching TRBD2. The CDR3 contains 17 residues. Germline values: CDR1 DFQATT, CDR2 SNEGSKA (reference sequence). The ends lost 0 bases at V and 8 bases at J; junction bases unmatched: 14. CDR3 nucleotides: TGCAGTGCTAGAGATCTCTATGGCGGGGGGGCGGGGGATGAGCAGTTCTTC. This translates into CSARDLYGGGAGDEQFF.

This clonotype was counted only a few times. The CDR3 region is CASSETQGIGANEQFF. CDR3 bases: TGTGCCAGCAGCGAGACCCAGGGGATTGGGGCCAATGAGCAGTTCTTC. The chain is built from TRBV5-6 and TRBJ2-1; tentative D call: TRBD1 (6 bases). The CDR3 is 16 residues long. From germline, CDR1 is SGHDT and CDR2 YYEEEE. The V end was cut by 4 bases, the J end by 6 bases, with 20 bases between. Full variable domain (outside the CDR3, taken from reference TRBV5-6 and TRBJ2-1): DAGVTQSPTHLIKTRGQQVTLRCSPKSGHDTVSWYQQALGQGPQFIFQYYEEEERQRGNFPDRFSGHQFPNYSSELNVNALLLGDSALYLCASSETQGIGANEQFFGPGTRLTVL.

This clonotype was seen repeatedly, ten times or more. The chain uses TRBV7-9 and TRBJ1-6; weak D call: TRBD1 (6 bases). With 4 bases removed from V and 7 bases from J, the gap between germline ends came to 14 bases. The CDR3 covers 15 residues. Germline CDR1 is SEHNR and CDR2 is FQNEAQ (reference sequence). CDR3 DNA sequence: TGTGCCAGCAGCTCCGCCGGACAGCTAAATTCACCCCTCCACTTT. Amino acid sequence: CASSSAGQLNSPLHF.

In regard to this clonotype: This may arise from a read error, as a much more abundant clone is one base away. J is TRBJ1-3 and V is TRBV6-8, with a weak D call TRBD1 (5 bases). The CDR3 contains 13 residues. The V gene's germline CDR1 is MNHGY and CDR2 SAAAGT. The germline V and J ends were trimmed by 8 bases and 6 bases, with 14 bases remaining between them. The CDR3 reads CASAPGPANTIYF. The CDR3 nucleotides are TGTGCCAGCGCCCCGGGACCTGCAAACACCATATATTTT.

This clonotype was detected many times. The chain carries TRBV27 and TRBJ2-1, with D tentatively TRBD2 (6 bases). CDR1 is MNHEY and CDR2 is SMNVEV in the germline V gene (reference sequence). Trimming left V 2 bases short and J 13 bases short, with 15 bases between. The CDR3 contains 13 residues. This CDR3 reads CASSLGRDSLQFF. The CDR3, as DNA: TGTGCCAGCAGTTTAGGCCGGGACTCCCTACAGTTCTTC.

This clonotype came up many times. The rearrangement uses TRBV6-1 and TRBJ2-1; 7 positions agree with TRBD1. Unmatched junction bases numbered 5, after V lost 4 bases and J lost 8 bases. Germline V gives CDR1 MNHNS, CDR2 SASEGT. This CDR3 comprises 13 residues. The DNA of the CDR3 is TGTGCCAGCAGTGCCCGACAGGGCCATGAGCAGTTCTTC. The encoded protein is CASSARQGHEQFF.

This clonotype has a count of ten or more. This chain links TRBV4-2 with TRBJ2-7, with 7 nucleotides matching TRBD1. This CDR3 region has 16 residues. V was clipped by 1 base and J by 2 bases; unmatched bases: 8. CDR1 and CDR2 from the germline V gene are LGHNA and YNFKEQ. The CDR3 coding sequence is TGTGCCAGCAGCCAAGCCATACAGGGGTCCACCTACGAGCAGTACTTC. Its translation: CASSQAIQGSTYEQYF.

Many counts were recorded for this clonotype. J is TRBJ2-5 and V is TRBV28, with unresolved D. Germline-derived CDR1 and CDR2 are MDHEN and SYDVKM. This CDR3 is 14 amino acids long. Trimming removed 6 bases at V and 4 bases at J, with 15 bases between. The CDR3 DNA sequence: TGTGCCAGCAGCCAATCTTATCGGCGAGAGACCCAGTACTTC. Translated, it gives CASSQSYRRETQYF.

This chain joins TRBV19 and TRBJ2-2; D might be TRBD1 (6 bases). The CDR3 consists of 14 residues. CDR1 is LNHDA and CDR2 is SQIVND in the germline V gene (reference sequence). Trimming took 0 bases from V and 5 from J, leaving 7 bases between them. This chain's CDR3 is CASSIEQGTGELFF. In DNA, the CDR3 is TGTGCCAGTAGTATAGAACAGGGAACCGGGGAGCTGTTTTTT.

The J gene is TRBJ2-5, the V gene TRBV27; 7 positions agree with TRBD2. Per germline, CDR1 MNHEY and CDR2 SMNVEV (reference sequence). The CDR3 consists of 17 residues. V lost 6 bases, J lost 0 bases, and 13 bases stayed unmatched. Here the CDR3 reads CASSTRWGGTYQETQYF. CDR3 DNA sequence: TGTGCCAGCAGCACGAGGTGGGGGGGGACGTACCAAGAGACCCAGTACTTC.

There are a few counts of this clonotype. The rearrangement links TRBV6-2 or TRBV6-3 to TRBJ2-7; D gene uncertain. Germline values: CDR1 MNHEY, CDR2 SVGEGT. This CDR3 region has 12 residues. V was shortened by 10 bases and J by 1 base, with 11 bases between the two germline ends. The CDR3 coding sequence is TGTGCCACCGGGCAGGCTTCCTACGAGCAGTACGTC. It codes for CATGQASYEQYV.

Many counts were recorded for this clonotype. The chain uses TRBV7-3 and TRBJ2-2, with D possibly being TRBD1 (5 bases). Trimming took off 5 bases at V and 2 bases at J, with 12 bases between the two ends. The germline V gene encodes CDR1 SGHTA and CDR2 FQGTGA. The CDR3 consists of 15 residues. The CDR3 sequence is CASSLIGENTGELFF. CDR3 nucleotides: TGTGCCAGCAGCCTCATAGGGGAAAACACCGGGGAGCTGTTTTTT. Filled out from reference TRBV7-3 and TRBJ2-2, the complete variable domain reads GAGVSQTPSNKVTEKGKYVELRCDPISGHTALYWYRQSLGQGPEFLIYFQGTGAADDSGLPNDRFFAVRPEGSVSTLKIQRTERGDSAVYLCASSLIGENTGELFFGEGSRLTVL.

This clonotype has at least ten counts. This chain joins TRBV7-2 and TRBJ2-4; D is unresolved. The CDR3 totals 15 residues. Trimming removed 0 bases from V and 8 bases from J, with 14 bases in between. CDR1 is SGHTA, CDR2 FQGNSA, per germline. The CDR3 region is CASSLATLLGDIQYF. CDR3 bases: TGTGCCAGCAGCTTAGCGACGCTCTTAGGCGACATTCAGTACTTC. Full variable domain (rest looked up from reference TRBV7-2 and TRBJ2-4): GAGVSQSPSNKVTEKGKDVELRCDPISGHTALYWYRQSLGQGLEFLIYFQGNSAPDKSGLPSDRFSAERTGGSVSTLTIQRTQQEDSAVYLCASSLATLLGDIQYFGAGTRLSVL.

The V call is TRBV9, the J call TRBJ1-6; D call uncertain. Trimming left V 4 bases short and J 8 bases short, with 16 bases between. CDR3 length equals 15 residues. Germline CDR1 is SGDLS and CDR2 is YYNGEE. The CDR3, as DNA: TGTGCCAGCAGCTCCGACTCCCTCGGGTATTCACCCCTCCACTTT. This sequence encodes CASSSDSLGYSPLHF.

The sample holds a few counts of this clonotype. The chain joins TRBV20-1 to TRBJ2-5, with TRBD2 matching 14 bases. The CDR3 sequence is 16 residues long. The J segment lost 2 bases and the V segment lost 5 bases, leaving 7 bases of the junction unmatched. Germline CDR1 and CDR2: DFQATT and SNEGSKA (reference sequence). The CDR3: CSAVRTSGGPQETQYF. The CDR3, as DNA: TGCAGTGCTGTAAGGACTAGCGGGGGGCCACAAGAGACCCAGTACTTC.

In this sample, this clonotype turned up many times. The CDR3 spells CASSTRRGPAGANVLTF. CDR3 DNA: TGTGCCAGCAGCACCCGCAGGGGGCCGGCTGGGGCCAACGTCCTGACTTTC. The chain has TRBV7-2 and TRBJ2-6; 8 nucleotides line up with TRBD1. This CDR3 has 17 amino acids. V trimming: 5 bases; J trimming: 2 bases; junction bases outside the gene matches: 8. CDR1 and CDR2 (germline): SGHTA, FQGNSA.

This clonotype appeared many times. V gene TRBV7-2 combines with J gene TRBJ1-1, with D unclear. Germline CDR1 SGHTA, CDR2 FQGNSA. The CDR3 spans 15 residues. V was trimmed by 3 bases and J by 1 base, leaving 12 bases between them. The DNA for the CDR3 is TGTGCCAGCAGCTTTTCCGTGTTCTCGAACACTGAAGCTTTCTTT. Residues: CASSFSVFSNTEAFF.

The table lists this clonotype with many counts. Sequence at one end of the junction differs from germline and may be a read error. This rearrangement joins TRBV7-9 to TRBJ2-6; D may be TRBD1 or TRBD2 (5 bases each). This CDR3 is 17 amino acids long. Germline assignment: CDR1 SEHNR and CDR2 FQNEAQ (reference sequence). The CDR3 loop reads CASSSLQGAAGANVLTF. The CDR3 DNA sequence: TGCGCCAGCAGCTCGCTCCAGGGAGCTGCTGGGGCCAACGTCCTGACTTTC.

This clonotype was recorded many times. The chain carries TRBV4-1 and TRBJ2-7, with 15 bases that match TRBD2. Germline V gene data show CDR1 as MGHRA and CDR2 as YSYEKL. After removal of 4 bases from V and 4 bases from J, the junction contained 5 bases not matched to a gene. This CDR3 has 16 amino acids. The CDR3 spells CASSRGLAGGKYEQYF. CDR3 bases: TGCGCCAGCAGCCGAGGACTAGCGGGGGGGAAGTACGAGCAGTACTTC.

Ten or more counts support this clonotype. The chain combines TRBV5-5 with TRBJ2-2, with D perhaps assigned TRBD1 or TRBD2 (6 bases each). The CDR3 sequence is 16 residues long. Trimming pared 3 bases from V and 0 bases from J, leaving 12 bases between. Germline CDR1 and CDR2: SGHKS and YYEKEE (reference sequence). The CDR3 sequence is CASSYRGGPNTGELFF. The CDR3 coding sequence is TGTGCCAGCAGCTACCGTGGGGGGCCGAACACCGGGGAGCTGTTTTTT.

This clonotype was observed many times. This chain joins TRBV27 and TRBJ2-2; 7 positions match TRBD1. This CDR3 comprises 16 residues. Germline V gene lookup returns CDR1 MNHEY and CDR2 SMNVEV (reference sequence). V lost 3 bases, J lost 4 bases, and 8 bases stayed unmatched. The DNA for the CDR3 is TGTGCCAGCAGTTTCTTGACAGGGTTACGCACCGGGGAGCTGTTTTTT. Amino acid sequence: CASSFLTGLRTGELFF.